This T cell receptor (beta chain) was sequenced for a study of shared clonotypes between healthy human individuals. CDR3 length: 13 residues. V was trimmed by 4 bases and J by 0 bases, leaving 6 bases between them. Germline loops: CDR1 MNHEY, CDR2 SMNVEV (reference sequence). Study-level results: Sorted-subset sequencing was shown by rarefaction to be incomplete despite large depth.

Clones were read by immunoSEQ multiplex PCR, and TCRdb kept only the in-frame ones, dropping some. The data contain 110,000 or so clones, 65% to 75% of them singletons. With regard to this clone: Its antigen is unknown.

The receptor was derived from a woman in her 30s in good health. The sequenced sample was memory CD8+ T cells sorted from blood. Specified subset: CD45RO+ cells pooled with CCR7-negative TemRA cells. V gene TRBV27 combines with J gene TRBJ1-1; D not certain. The CDR3 region is CASSWELNTEAFF. CDR3 nucleotides: TGTGCCAGCAGTTGGGAATTGAACACTGAAGCTTTCTTT.